The 20 T cell receptor beta chains reported below all come from one sample, sequenced in a study of vaccination and CD4 T cells after COVID-19. The Oncomine TCR Beta short-read assay sequenced DNA from cultured CD4+ T cells. Using its own MiXCR run on the PCR reads, TCRdb lists one record per CDR3 protein. This repertoire shows about 14,000 distinct CDR3 sequences, about 24% found once; its top ten account for about 18%. The treatment is: roughly 10-day PBMC culture with coronavirus spike peptide pools or control peptides (ViraFEST assay). No cognate antigen is known for these TCRs. Source: CD4+ T cells from blood, cultured in vitro, taken after SARS-CoV-2 vaccination. Receptors originate from a human donor who had recovered from COVID-19.

The chain is built from TRBV28 and TRBJ1-1; D is undetermined. The CDR3 is 13 amino acids. The V end lost 6 bases, the J end lost 6 bases, and 14 bases lay between the germline ends. Germline-derived CDR1 and CDR2 are MDHEN and SYDVKM. CDR3 protein: CASSSARRSEAFF. CDR3 nucleotides: TGTGCCAGCAGCTCCGCCAGGAGATCTGAAGCTTTCTTT. The full variable domain, its missing parts supplied by reference TRBV28 and TRBJ1-1, is DVKVTQSSRYLVKRTGEKVFLECVQDMDHENMFWYRQDPGLGLRLIYFSYDVKMKEKGDIPEGYSVSREKKERFSLILESASTNQTSMYLCASSSARRSEAFFGQGTRLTVV.

This clonotype ranks as large (0.1 to 1%). The chain uses TRBV7-2 and TRBJ1-2; 8 bases are shared with TRBD1. The V gene end was trimmed by 1 base and the J gene end by 5 bases; junction bases not matched to a gene: 6. Germline V CDR1 and CDR2: SGHTA, FQGNSA. This CDR3 comprises 15 residues. This CDR3 is CASSLGAGGLYGYTF. CDR3 sequence (DNA): TGTGCCAGCAGCTTAGGGGCAGGGGGCTTGTATGGCTACACCTTC. Using reference TRBV7-2 and TRBJ1-2 for the parts outside the CDR3, the full variable domain is GAGVSQSPSNKVTEKGKDVELRCDPISGHTALYWYRQSLGQGLEFLIYFQGNSAPDKSGLPSDRFSAERTGGSVSTLTIQRTQQEDSAVYLCASSLGAGGLYGYTFGSGTRLTVV.

This sequence joins TRBV28 and TRBJ1-2, with 11 bases identical to TRBD1. Losses at the gene ends were 4 bases for V and 8 bases for J; bases not matched to a gene: 18. The CDR3 has 18 amino acids. Germline CDR1 and CDR2: MDHEN and SYDVKM. This chain's CDR3 is CASSSPWTGGTTLYGYTF. CDR3 coding DNA: TGTGCCAGCAGTTCGCCTTGGACAGGGGGCACGACACTGTACGGCTACACCTTC.

This chain connects TRBV18 to TRBJ1-3; D is ambiguous. V was clipped by 2 bases and J by 0 bases, with 14 bases between them. The CDR3 runs 17 residues. Germline V gives CDR1 KGHSH, CDR2 LQKENI. CDR3 bases: TGTGCCAGCTCACCAAGAGCCGGCACCTACTCTGGAAACACCATATATTTT. Translated: CASSPRAGTYSGNTIYF.

CDR3 in amino acids: CASSPSRQGVEKLFF. CDR3 bases: TGTGCCAGCTCACCATCCCGGCAGGGCGTTGAAAAACTGTTTTTT. J is TRBJ1-4 and V is TRBV18, with a tentative D call TRBD1 (5 bases). The germline gives CDR1 KGHSH, CDR2 LQKENI. With 2 bases removed from V and 7 bases from J, the gap between germline ends came to 14 bases. The CDR3 extends over 15 amino acids.

The V and J genes are TRBV7-2 and TRBJ2-7, with unresolved D. This CDR3 region has 14 residues. The germline CDR1 and CDR2 sequences are SGHTA and FQGNSA. V lost 2 bases to trimming and J lost 2 bases, with 10 bases between them. CDR3 coding DNA: TGTGCCAGCAGCTTAACATGGCAAGCCTACGAGCAGTACTTC. Translated, it gives CASSLTWQAYEQYF.

This clonotype turned up a few times. The V and J genes are TRBV6-5 and TRBJ2-2; 7 bases are shared with TRBD2. The V gene's germline CDR1 is MNHEY and CDR2 SVGAGI. J was trimmed by 4 bases and V by 2 bases; bases with no gene match: 4. This CDR3 has 15 residues. The chain's CDR3 is CASSYVAGITGELFF. The CDR3 DNA reads as TGTGCCAGCAGTTACGTAGCGGGTATCACCGGGGAGCTGTTTTTT.

This sequence joins TRBV4-2 and TRBJ1-1; D gene uncertain. The V end was cut by 4 bases, the J end by 1 base, with 13 bases between. The CDR3 consists of 15 residues. The germline gives CDR1 LGHNA, CDR2 YNFKEQ. The DNA for the CDR3 is TGTGCCAGCAGCCCATCCCAGCAGGCGAACACTGAAGCTTTCTTT. Protein sequence: CASSPSQQANTEAFF.

The table lists this clonotype with a few counts. The V and J genes are TRBV6-4 and TRBJ2-3; a weak D match, TRBD1 (6 bases). V was cut by 6 bases and J by 0 bases, with 13 bases left in between. The CDR3 has 15 amino acids. CDR1 MRHNA and CDR2 SNTAGT come from the germline V gene. The CDR3 bases are TGTGCCAGCAGCCCCAGGGGATCTAGCACAGATACGCAGTATTTT. Amino acid sequence: CASSPRGSSTDTQYF.

Concerning this clonotype itself: One end of the junction varies from germline; a read error may be responsible. The chain couples TRBV7-9 to TRBJ2-5; D tentatively fits TRBD1 or TRBD2 (5 bases each). The CDR3 is 12 residues long. The germline gives CDR1 SEHNR, CDR2 FQNEAQ (reference sequence). The CDR3 coding sequence is TGTGCCATCAGCCACGGGACCTCCCGGGAGTACTTC. Translation: CAISHGTSREYF.

This clonotype has more than one count but fewer than ten. The rearrangement uses TRBV5-1 and TRBJ1-5, with 7 bases lining up with TRBD1. The CDR3 covers 14 residues. Germline V gene lookup returns CDR1 SGHRS and CDR2 YFSETQ. V trimming: 4 bases; J trimming: 5 bases; junction bases outside the gene matches: 6. CDR3 residues: CASSHGQADQPQHF. The CDR3 DNA reads as TGCGCCAGCAGCCACGGACAGGCTGATCAGCCCCAGCATTTT.

The J gene is TRBJ1-2, the V gene TRBV9; the D gene is possibly TRBD1 (6 bases). Trimming left V 4 bases short and J 7 bases short, with 17 bases between. The CDR3 extends over 14 amino acids. The germline V gene has CDR1 SGDLS and CDR2 YYNGEE. This CDR3 is CASSPQSQGTGYTF. In DNA form, the CDR3 reads TGTGCCAGCAGCCCCCAGAGCCAGGGGACTGGCTACACCTTC.

This clonotype was observed a handful of times. The V call is TRBV6-2 or TRBV6-3, the J call TRBJ2-1; D call uncertain. The V gene lost 6 bases and the J gene lost 7 bases, with 13 bases spanning the gap. The CDR3 loop spans 13 amino acids. The V gene's germline CDR1 is MNHEY and CDR2 SVGEGT. The CDR3 DNA follows: TGTGCCAGCAGAATTACGTCCGGAAATGAGCAGTTCTTC. Translation gives CASRITSGNEQFF.

V usage is TRBV19 and J usage is TRBJ2-1, with 7 bases fitting TRBD2. Germline V gives CDR1 LNHDA, CDR2 SQIVND (reference sequence). CDR3 size: 14 residues. The V and J ends lost 10 bases and 5 bases, in that order; junction bases with no gene match: 11. The CDR3 sequence is CATTPRGRNNEQFF. For the CDR3, the DNA is TGTGCCACGACCCCGCGGGGGAGAAACAATGAGCAGTTCTTC.

By share, this clonotype ranks as medium-sized. The J gene is TRBJ2-3, the V gene TRBV6-2 or TRBV6-3; no definite D call. The V gene's germline CDR1 is MNHEY and CDR2 SVGEGT. V was cut by 2 bases and J by 4 bases, with 10 bases left in between. This CDR3 comprises 14 residues. DNA for the CDR3: TGTGCCAGCAGTTACCCATACCGACCAGATACGCAGTATTTT. Translation gives CASSYPYRPDTQYF.

This chain connects TRBV28 to TRBJ2-1, with 9 bases identical to TRBD2. Losses at the gene ends were 8 bases for V and 8 bases for J; bases not matched to a gene: 10. The germline CDR1 and CDR2 sequences are MDHEN and SYDVKM. CDR3 size: 14 residues. The CDR3 DNA is TGTGCCAGCCTGGGGCTAGCGGGATGGGATGAGCAGTTCTTC. This gives the protein CASLGLAGWDEQFF.

This clonotype was seen more than once but under ten times. The chain combines TRBV19 with TRBJ1-2, with D possibly being TRBD1 (6 bases). In germline, CDR1 is LNHDA, CDR2 SQIVND (reference sequence). Trimming took 11 bases from V and 5 from J, leaving 27 bases between them. CDR3 length equals 16 residues. As DNA, the CDR3 is TGTGCCGCCAGAGACGGGGGCCGCCCACCCCTTTATGGCTACACCTTC. This encodes CAARDGGRPPLYGYTF.

The rearrangement joins TRBV18 to TRBJ1-2; D uncertain. Germline V gene lookup returns CDR1 KGHSH and CDR2 LQKENI. Between the trimmed V and J ends, which lost 3 bases and 3 bases, there was a span of 5 bases. The CDR3 covers 12 residues. Written as DNA, the CDR3 is TGTGCCAGCTCACCCCGGGACTATGGCTACACCTTC. As protein: CASSPRDYGYTF.

The chain joins TRBV6-2 or TRBV6-3 to TRBJ2-7, with 8 bases aligning to TRBD2. Losses at the gene ends were 2 bases for V and 5 bases for J; bases not matched to a gene: 11. The CDR3 is 16 amino acids. Germline lookup yields CDR1 MNHEY and CDR2 SVGEGT. The CDR3 DNA follows: TGTGCCAGCAGTTACCGGGGGGGCCGCGTTCGGGACGAGCAGTACTTC. Translation: CASSYRGGRVRDEQYF.

In this sample, this clonotype turned up a few times. CDR3 DNA sequence: TGTGCCAGCAGCGCCACGGCTAGTCAAGAGACCCAGTACTTC. Translation gives CASSATASQETQYF. The chain carries TRBV6-1 and TRBJ2-5, with D unclear. V lost 6 bases to trimming and J lost 2 bases, with 13 bases between them. Germline assignment: CDR1 MNHNS and CDR2 SASEGT. This CDR3 is 14 amino acids long.